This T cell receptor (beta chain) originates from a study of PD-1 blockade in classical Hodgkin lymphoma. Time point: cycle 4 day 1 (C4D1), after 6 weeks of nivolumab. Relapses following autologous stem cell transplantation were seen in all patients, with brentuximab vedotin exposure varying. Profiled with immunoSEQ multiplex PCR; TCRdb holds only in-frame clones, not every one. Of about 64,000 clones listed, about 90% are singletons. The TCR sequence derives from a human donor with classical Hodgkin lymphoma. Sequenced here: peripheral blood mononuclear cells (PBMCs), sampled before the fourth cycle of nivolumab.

CDR3 sequence: CASSSLNGLGVANYGYTF. The CDR3 region has the DNA TGTGCCAGCAGCTCCCTCAACGGCTTGGGAGTGGCTAACTATGGCTACACCTTC. The chain is built from TRBV13 and TRBJ1-2; D is unclear. V was shortened by 4 bases and J by 0 bases, with 21 bases between the two germline ends. Per the germline V gene, CDR1 is PRHDT and CDR2 is FYEKMQ (reference sequence). The CDR3 is made up of 18 amino acids.